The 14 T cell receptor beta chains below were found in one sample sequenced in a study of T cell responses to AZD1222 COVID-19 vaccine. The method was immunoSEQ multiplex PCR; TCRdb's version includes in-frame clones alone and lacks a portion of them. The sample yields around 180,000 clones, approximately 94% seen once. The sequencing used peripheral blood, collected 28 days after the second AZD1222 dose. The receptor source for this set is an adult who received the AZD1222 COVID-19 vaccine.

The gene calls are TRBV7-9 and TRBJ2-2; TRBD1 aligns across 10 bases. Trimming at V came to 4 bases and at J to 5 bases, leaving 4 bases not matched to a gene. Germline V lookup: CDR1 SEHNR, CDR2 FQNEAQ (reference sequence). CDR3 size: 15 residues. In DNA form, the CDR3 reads TGTGCCAGCAGCTGGCGGGACAGGGGAACCGGGGAGCTGTTTTTT. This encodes CASSWRDRGTGELFF.

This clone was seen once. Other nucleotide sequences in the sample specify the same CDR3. The CDR3 coding sequence is TGTGCCAGCAGTTACGGAGGAGGCGAGCAGTACTTC. Its protein product is CASSYGGGEQYF. This chain links TRBV6-6 with TRBJ2-7; perhaps TRBD2 as D (5 bases). Deletions cut 2 bases from V and 6 bases from J, with 8 bases between. From germline, CDR1 is MNHNY and CDR2 SVGAGI (reference sequence). CDR3 length: 12 residues.

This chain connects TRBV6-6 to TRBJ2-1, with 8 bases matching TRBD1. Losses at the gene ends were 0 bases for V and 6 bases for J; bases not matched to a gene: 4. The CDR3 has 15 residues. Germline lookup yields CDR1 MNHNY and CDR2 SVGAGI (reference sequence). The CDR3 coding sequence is TGTGCCAGCAGTTACTCGAGACAGGGGTCCAATGAGCAGTTCTTC. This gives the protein CASSYSRQGSNEQFF.

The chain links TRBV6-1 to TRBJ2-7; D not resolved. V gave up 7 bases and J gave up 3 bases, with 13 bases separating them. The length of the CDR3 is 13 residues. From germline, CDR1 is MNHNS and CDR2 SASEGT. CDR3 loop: CASTALRSYEQYF. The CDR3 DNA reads TGTGCCAGCACCGCACTCCGAAGCTACGAGCAGTACTTC.

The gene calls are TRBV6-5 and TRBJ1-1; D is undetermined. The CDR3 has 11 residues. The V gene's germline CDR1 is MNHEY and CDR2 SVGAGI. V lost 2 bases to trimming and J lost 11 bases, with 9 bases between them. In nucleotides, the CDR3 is TGTGCCAGCAGTTACGGATTTGATGCTTTCTTT. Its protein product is CASSYGFDAFF.

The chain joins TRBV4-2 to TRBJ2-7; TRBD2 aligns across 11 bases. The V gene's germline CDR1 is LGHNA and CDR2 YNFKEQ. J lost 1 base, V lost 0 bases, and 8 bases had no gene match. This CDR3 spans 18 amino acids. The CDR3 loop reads CASSQDRLAGILSYEQYF. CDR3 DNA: TGTGCCAGCAGCCAAGATAGACTAGCGGGAATCTTATCCTACGAGCAGTACTTC.

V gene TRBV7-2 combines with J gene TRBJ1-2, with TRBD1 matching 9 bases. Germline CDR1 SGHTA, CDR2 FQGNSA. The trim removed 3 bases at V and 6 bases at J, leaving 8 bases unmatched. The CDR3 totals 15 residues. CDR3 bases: TGTGCCAGCAGCTTGGGACAGGGAGGTATGCATGGCTACACCTTC. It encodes CASSLGQGGMHGYTF.

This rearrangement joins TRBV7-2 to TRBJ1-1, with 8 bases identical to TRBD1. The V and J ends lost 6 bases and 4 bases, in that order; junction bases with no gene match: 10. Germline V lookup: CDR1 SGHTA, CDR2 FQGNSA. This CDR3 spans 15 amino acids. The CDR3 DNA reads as TGTGCCAGCAGATATGCGGACAGGGTAGGCACTGAAGCTTTCTTT. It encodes CASRYADRVGTEAFF. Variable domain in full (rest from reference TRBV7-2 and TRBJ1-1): GAGVSQSPSNKVTEKGKDVELRCDPISGHTALYWYRQSLGQGLEFLIYFQGNSAPDKSGLPSDRFSAERTGGSVSTLTIQRTQQEDSAVYLCASRYADRVGTEAFFGQGTRLTVV.

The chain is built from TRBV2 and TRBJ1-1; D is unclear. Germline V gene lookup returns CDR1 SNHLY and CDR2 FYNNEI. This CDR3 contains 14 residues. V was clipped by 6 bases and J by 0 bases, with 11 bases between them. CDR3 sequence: CASRKTEMNTEAFF. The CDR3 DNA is TGTGCCAGCAGGAAGACGGAGATGAACACTGAAGCTTTCTTT. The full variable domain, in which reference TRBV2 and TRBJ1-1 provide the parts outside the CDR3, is EPEVTQTPSHQVTQMGQEVILRCVPISNHLYFYWYRQILGQKVEFLVSFYNNEISEKSEIFDDQFSVERPDGSNFTLKIRSTKLEDSAMYFCASRKTEMNTEAFFGQGTRLTVV.

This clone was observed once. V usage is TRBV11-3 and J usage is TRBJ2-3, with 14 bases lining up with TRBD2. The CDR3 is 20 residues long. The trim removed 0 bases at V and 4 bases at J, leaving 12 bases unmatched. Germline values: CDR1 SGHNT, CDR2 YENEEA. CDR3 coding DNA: TGTGCCAGCAGCTTAGATCCACCGGCGACTAGCGGGAGGGGATCAGATACGCAGTATTTT. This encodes CASSLDPPATSGRGSDTQYF.

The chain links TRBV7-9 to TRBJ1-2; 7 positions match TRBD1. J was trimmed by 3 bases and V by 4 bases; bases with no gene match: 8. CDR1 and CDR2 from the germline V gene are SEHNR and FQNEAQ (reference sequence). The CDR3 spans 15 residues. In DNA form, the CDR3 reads TGTGCCAGCAGCTCCCCCAGACAGGGAGACTATGGCTACACCTTC. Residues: CASSSPRQGDYGYTF.

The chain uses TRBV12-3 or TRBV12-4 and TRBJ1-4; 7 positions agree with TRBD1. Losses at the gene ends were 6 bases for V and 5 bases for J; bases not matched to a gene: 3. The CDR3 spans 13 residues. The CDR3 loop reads CASSPQGNEKLFF. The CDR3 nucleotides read TGTGCCAGCAGCCCACAGGGGAATGAAAAACTGTTTTTT.

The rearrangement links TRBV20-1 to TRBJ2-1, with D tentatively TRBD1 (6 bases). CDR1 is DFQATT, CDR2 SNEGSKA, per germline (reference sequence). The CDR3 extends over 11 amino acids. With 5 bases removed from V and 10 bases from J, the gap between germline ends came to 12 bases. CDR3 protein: CSAGLRGEQFF. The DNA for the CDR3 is TGCAGTGCTGGGCTCAGGGGCGAGCAGTTCTTC.

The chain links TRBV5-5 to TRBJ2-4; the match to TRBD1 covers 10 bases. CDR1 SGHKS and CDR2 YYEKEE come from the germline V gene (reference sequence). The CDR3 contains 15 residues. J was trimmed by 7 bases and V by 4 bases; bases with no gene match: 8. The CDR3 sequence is CASSGLRDRGNIQYF. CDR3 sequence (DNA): TGTGCCAGCAGCGGTCTCCGGGACAGGGGCAACATTCAGTACTTC.